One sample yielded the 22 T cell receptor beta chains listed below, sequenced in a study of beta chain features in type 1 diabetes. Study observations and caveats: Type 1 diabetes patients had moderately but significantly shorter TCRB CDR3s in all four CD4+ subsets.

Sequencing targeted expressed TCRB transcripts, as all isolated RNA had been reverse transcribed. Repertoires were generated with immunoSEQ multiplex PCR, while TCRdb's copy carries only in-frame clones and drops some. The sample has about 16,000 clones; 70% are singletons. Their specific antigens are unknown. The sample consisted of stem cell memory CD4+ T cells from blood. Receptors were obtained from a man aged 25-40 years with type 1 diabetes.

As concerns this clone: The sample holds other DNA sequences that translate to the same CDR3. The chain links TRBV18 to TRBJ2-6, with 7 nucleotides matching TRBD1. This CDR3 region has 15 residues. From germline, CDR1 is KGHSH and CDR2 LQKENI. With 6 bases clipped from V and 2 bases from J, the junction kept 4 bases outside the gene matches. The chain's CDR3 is CASSPQGAGANVLTF. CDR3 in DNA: TGTGCCAGCTCTCCCCAGGGGGCTGGGGCCAACGTCCTGACTTTC.

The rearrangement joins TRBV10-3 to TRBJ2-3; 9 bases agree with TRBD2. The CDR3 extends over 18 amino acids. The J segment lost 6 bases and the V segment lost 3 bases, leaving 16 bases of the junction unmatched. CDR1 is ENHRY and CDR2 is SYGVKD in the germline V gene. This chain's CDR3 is CAISDVFSGGGALDTQYF. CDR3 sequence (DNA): TGTGCCATCAGTGATGTCTTTTCTGGCGGGGGGGCTTTGGATACGCAGTATTTT.

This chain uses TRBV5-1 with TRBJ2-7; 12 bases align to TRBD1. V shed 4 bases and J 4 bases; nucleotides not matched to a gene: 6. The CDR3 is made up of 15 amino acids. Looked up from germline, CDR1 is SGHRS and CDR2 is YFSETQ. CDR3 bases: TGCGCCAGCAGCGCCGGGACAGGGGGCCCGTACGAGCAGTACTTC. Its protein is CASSAGTGGPYEQYF.

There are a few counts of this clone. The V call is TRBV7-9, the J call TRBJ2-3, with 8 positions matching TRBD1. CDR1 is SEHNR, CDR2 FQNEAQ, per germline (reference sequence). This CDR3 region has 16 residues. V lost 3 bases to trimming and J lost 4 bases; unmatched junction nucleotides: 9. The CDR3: CASSFRTGIYSDTQYF. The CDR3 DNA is TGTGCCAGCAGCTTCCGGACAGGGATTTATTCAGATACGCAGTATTTT.

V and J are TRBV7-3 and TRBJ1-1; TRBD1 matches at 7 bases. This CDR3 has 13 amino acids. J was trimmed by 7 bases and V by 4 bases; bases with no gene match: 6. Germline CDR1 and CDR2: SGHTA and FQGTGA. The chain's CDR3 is CASSSNRGHEAFF. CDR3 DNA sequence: TGTGCCAGCAGCTCCAATAGGGGGCATGAAGCTTTCTTT.

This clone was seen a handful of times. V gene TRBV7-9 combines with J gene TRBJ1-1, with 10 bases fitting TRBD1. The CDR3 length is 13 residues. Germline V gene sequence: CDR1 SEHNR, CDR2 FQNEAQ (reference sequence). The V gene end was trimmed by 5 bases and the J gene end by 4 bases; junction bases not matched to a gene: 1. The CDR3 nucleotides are TGTGCCAGCAGCAGACAGGGGGCCACTGAAGCTTTCTTT. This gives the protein CASSRQGATEAFF.

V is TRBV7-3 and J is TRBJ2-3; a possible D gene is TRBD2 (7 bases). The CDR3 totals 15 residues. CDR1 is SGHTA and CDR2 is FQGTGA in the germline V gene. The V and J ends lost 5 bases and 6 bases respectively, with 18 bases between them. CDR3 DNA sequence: TGTGCCAGCAGCCAGGGCGGGGGCCACGGGGATACGCAGTATTTT. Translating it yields CASSQGGGHGDTQYF.

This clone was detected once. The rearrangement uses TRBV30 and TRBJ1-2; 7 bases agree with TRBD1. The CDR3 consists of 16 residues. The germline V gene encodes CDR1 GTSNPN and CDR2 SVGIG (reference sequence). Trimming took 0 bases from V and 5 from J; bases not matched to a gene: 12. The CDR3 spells CAWSVKLGQPPYGYTF. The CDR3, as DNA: TGTGCCTGGAGTGTAAAGTTGGGACAGCCACCTTATGGCTACACCTTC.

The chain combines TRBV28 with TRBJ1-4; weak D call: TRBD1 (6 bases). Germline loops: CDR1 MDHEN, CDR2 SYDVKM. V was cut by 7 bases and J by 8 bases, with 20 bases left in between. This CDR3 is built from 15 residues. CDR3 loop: CASNPSRGLIEKLFF. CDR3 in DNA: TGTGCCAGCAACCCCTCCAGGGGCCTAATCGAAAAACTGTTTTTT.

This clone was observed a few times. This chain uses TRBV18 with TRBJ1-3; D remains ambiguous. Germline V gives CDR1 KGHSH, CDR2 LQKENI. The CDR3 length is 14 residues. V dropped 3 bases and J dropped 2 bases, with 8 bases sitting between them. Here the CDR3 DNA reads TGTGCCAGCTCACCCCGGACTGCTGGAAACACCATATATTTT. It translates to CASSPRTAGNTIYF.

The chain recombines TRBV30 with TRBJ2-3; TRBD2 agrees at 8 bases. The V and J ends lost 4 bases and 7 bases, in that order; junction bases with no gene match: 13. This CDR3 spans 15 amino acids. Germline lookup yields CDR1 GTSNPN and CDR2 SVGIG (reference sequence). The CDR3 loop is CAWTVDGGGSNTQYF. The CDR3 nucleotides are TGTGCCTGGACGGTGGACGGCGGGGGGTCGAATACGCAGTATTTT.

The CDR3 spells CASNYYNEQFF. DNA of the CDR3: TGTGCCAGCAACTACTACAATGAGCAGTTCTTC. The rearrangement joins TRBV2 to TRBJ2-1; no clear D. This CDR3 contains 11 residues. V dropped 7 bases and J dropped 3 bases, with 4 bases sitting between them. The germline CDR1 and CDR2 sequences are SNHLY and FYNNEI.

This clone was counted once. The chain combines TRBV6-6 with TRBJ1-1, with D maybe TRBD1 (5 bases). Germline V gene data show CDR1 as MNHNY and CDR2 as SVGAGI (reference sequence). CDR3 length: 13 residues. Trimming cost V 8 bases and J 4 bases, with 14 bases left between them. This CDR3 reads CASGGGAATEAFF. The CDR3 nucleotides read TGTGCCAGCGGGGGAGGGGCGGCCACTGAAGCTTTCTTT.

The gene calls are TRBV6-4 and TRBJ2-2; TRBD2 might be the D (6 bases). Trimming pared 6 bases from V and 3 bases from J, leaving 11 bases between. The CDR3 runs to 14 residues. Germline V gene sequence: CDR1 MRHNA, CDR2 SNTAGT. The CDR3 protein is CASSAGTYTGELFF. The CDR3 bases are TGTGCCAGCAGCGCGGGGACCTACACCGGGGAGCTGTTTTTT.

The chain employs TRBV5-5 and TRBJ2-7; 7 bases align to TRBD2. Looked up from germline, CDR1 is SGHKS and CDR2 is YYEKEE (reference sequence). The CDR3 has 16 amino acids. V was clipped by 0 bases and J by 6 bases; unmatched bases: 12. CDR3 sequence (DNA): TGTGCCAGCAGCTTGGGAGGAGCCCGTCGGGGGGTCGAGCAGTACTTC. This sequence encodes CASSLGGARRGVEQYF.

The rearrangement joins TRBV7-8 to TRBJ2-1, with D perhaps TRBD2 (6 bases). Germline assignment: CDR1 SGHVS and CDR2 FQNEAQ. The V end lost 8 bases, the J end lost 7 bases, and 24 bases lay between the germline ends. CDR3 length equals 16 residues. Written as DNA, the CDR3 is TGTGCCAGCCATGGCTACGGGACTCCGAGTCTGAATGAGCAGTTCTTC. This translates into CASHGYGTPSLNEQFF.

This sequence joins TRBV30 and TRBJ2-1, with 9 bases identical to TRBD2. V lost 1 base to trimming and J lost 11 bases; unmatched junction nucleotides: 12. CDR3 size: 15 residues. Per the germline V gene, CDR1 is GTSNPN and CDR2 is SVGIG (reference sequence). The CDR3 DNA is TGTGCCTGGAGTGCAGGGGGTAGCGGGGGTAAAAAGCAGTTCTTC. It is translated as CAWSAGGSGGKKQFF.

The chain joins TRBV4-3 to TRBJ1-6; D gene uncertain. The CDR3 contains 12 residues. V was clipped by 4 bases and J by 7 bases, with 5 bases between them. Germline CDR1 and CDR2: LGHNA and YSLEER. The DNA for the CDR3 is TGCGCCAGCAGCCCGAGGAATTCACCCCTCCACTTT. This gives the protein CASSPRNSPLHF.

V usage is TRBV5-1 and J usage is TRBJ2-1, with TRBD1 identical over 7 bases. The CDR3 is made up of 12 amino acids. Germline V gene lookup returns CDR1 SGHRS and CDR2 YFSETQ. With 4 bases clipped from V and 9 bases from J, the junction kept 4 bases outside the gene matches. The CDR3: CASSEQGSEQFF. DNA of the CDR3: TGCGCCAGCAGCGAACAGGGGAGTGAGCAGTTCTTC.

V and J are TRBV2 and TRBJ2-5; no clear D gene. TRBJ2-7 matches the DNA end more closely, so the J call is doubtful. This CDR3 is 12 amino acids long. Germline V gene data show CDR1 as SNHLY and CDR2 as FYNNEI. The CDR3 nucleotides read TGTGCCAGCAGTACTATCTCCTACGAGCAGTACTTC. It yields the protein CASSTISYEQYF.

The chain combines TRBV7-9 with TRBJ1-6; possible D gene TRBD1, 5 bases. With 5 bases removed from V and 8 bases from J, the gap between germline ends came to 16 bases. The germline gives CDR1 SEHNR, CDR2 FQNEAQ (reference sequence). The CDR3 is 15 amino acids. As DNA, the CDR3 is TGTGCCAGCAGCCCACGGACACCCCAGGATTCACCCCTCCACTTT. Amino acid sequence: CASSPRTPQDSPLHF.

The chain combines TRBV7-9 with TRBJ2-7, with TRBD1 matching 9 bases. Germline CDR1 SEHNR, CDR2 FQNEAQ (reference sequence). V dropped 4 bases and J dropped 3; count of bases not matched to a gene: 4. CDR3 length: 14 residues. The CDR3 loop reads CASSSPGQGYEQYF. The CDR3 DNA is TGTGCCAGCAGCTCTCCGGGACAGGGCTACGAGCAGTACTTC.